The sequence of this T cell receptor (beta chain) was determined in a study of blood T cell repertoires in COVID-19. Sequenced by immunoSEQ multiplex PCR; TCRdb stores in-frame clones only, minus some. Of some 160,000 clones in the sample, 79% are singletons; the top ten hold around 20%. The CDR3 consists of 14 residues. The V gene's germline CDR1 is MDHEN and CDR2 SYDVKM. V dropped 5 bases and J dropped 4 bases, with 14 bases sitting between them. Clinical history as reported by participants underpinned cohort assignment. Sequencing was carried out using PBMCs or T cells enriched from blood (not recorded which). The TCR originated in a woman aged 70 to 79 in a cohort exposed to, infected with or recovered from COVID-19 (not recorded which). The chain couples TRBV28 to TRBJ1-2; D ambiguous. CDR3 sequence (DNA): TGTGCCAGCAGTCTCGCCGGGATCCTCTATGGCTACACCTTC. It is translated as CASSLAGILYGYTF.